Each of the 31 T cell receptor beta chains below was sequenced from the same sample in a study of CD8+CD57+ T cells in acquired aplastic anemia. The sequenced patients had an expansion of CD8+CD57+ cells seen by flow cytometry. Profiling that covered TCR beta VDJ and CDR3 relied on genomic DNA as its template. TCRdb processed the reads anew with MiXCR; each CDR3 protein has one entry. The sample consists of around 500,000 distinct CDR3 sequences, over 25% of them appearing once. Sequencing was done on a sample of sorted CD4+, CD8+, or CD8+CD57+ T cells (not recorded which) from PBMCs. Every receptor here comes from a human donor with aplastic anemia.

The V call is TRBV7-9, the J call TRBJ1-2; 8 nucleotides agree with TRBD1. This CDR3 is 14 amino acids long. After removal of 4 bases from V and 3 bases from J, the junction contained 4 bases not matched to a gene. Germline CDR1 SEHNR, CDR2 FQNEAQ (reference sequence). The CDR3 DNA follows: TGTGCCAGCAGCTCCCCAGGGGGCTACTATGGCTACACCTTC. The encoded protein is CASSSPGGYYGYTF.

Ten or more counts support this clonotype. The chain has TRBV20-1 and TRBJ1-2, with a weak D call TRBD1 (6 bases). From germline, CDR1 is DFQATT and CDR2 SNEGSKA (reference sequence). Trimming took off 3 bases at V and 8 bases at J, with 13 bases between the two ends. This CDR3 contains 12 residues. In DNA form, the CDR3 reads TGCAGTGCTAGGGGGAGACAGGAGGGCTACACCTTC. It codes for CSARGRQEGYTF.

This clonotype has only a few counts. The chain carries TRBV28 and TRBJ2-7; no definite D call. CDR3 size: 11 residues. Germline assignment: CDR1 MDHEN and CDR2 SYDVKM. Between the trimmed V and J ends, which lost 4 bases and 9 bases, there was a span of 10 bases. The CDR3 DNA reads as TGTGCCAGCAGTTCCCGAGGTGGGCAGTACTTC. Its protein is CASSSRGGQYF.

This clonotype has ten or more counts. This rearrangement joins TRBV20-1 to TRBJ2-7; TRBD1 agrees at 8 bases. Germline CDR1 reads DFQATT; CDR2 reads SNEGSKA (reference sequence). Trimming at V came to 5 bases and at J to 3 bases, leaving 6 bases not matched to a gene. This CDR3 is built from 13 residues. As DNA, the CDR3 is TGCAGTGCTCGGACAGGGATGAGCTACGAGCAGTACTTC. Its protein is CSARTGMSYEQYF.

The rearrangement links TRBV5-1 to TRBJ2-3; TRBD2 agrees at 9 bases. With V trimmed by 4 bases and J by 0 bases, 9 bases remained unmatched. The CDR3 totals 17 residues. The V gene's germline CDR1 is SGHRS and CDR2 YFSETQ. This CDR3 is CASSGGLAGTSTDTQYF. The CDR3 DNA is TGCGCCAGCAGCGGTGGGCTAGCGGGAACTAGCACAGATACGCAGTATTTT.

This clonotype was observed many times. The chain's CDR3 is CASTERVDNEQFF. The CDR3, as DNA: TGTGCCAGCACGGAAAGGGTTGACAATGAGCAGTTCTTC. The V gene is TRBV2, the J gene TRBJ2-1; D remains unclear. Per germline, CDR1 SNHLY and CDR2 FYNNEI. V was clipped by 7 bases and J by 5 bases, with 12 bases between them. The CDR3 contains 13 residues. Full variable domain (missing parts from reference TRBV2 and TRBJ2-1): EPEVTQTPSHQVTQMGQEVILRCVPISNHLYFYWYRQILGQKVEFLVSFYNNEISEKSEIFDDQFSVERPDGSNFTLKIRSTKLEDSAMYFCASTERVDNEQFFGPGTRLTVL.

This clonotype was detected a few times. The junction does not match germline at one end; this may be a read error. The chain has TRBV2 and TRBJ1-2; 9 positions agree with TRBD1. This CDR3 is 18 amino acids long. The germline V gene encodes CDR1 SNHLY and CDR2 FYNNEI. CDR3 protein: CASSVLPGQGRANYCYTF. CDR3 DNA sequence: TGTGCCAGTAGTGTATTACCGGGACAGGGACGAGCTAACTATTGCTACACCTTC.

As regards this clonotype: A much larger clone is a single base away; this may be a read error. This chain links TRBV7-2 with TRBJ2-2; D remains unclear. Germline CDR1 SGHTA, CDR2 FQGNSA. This CDR3 is built from 13 residues. This CDR3 reads CAGSLTFPGELFF. CDR3 DNA: TGTGCCGGCAGCTTAACGTTTCCCGGGGAGCTGTTTTTT.

This clonotype was counted ten times or more. The genes are TRBV18 and TRBJ1-1; D is undetermined. Germline V gene sequence: CDR1 KGHSH, CDR2 LQKENI. The germline V and J ends were trimmed by 3 bases and 5 bases, with 10 bases remaining between them. The CDR3 runs to 13 residues. CDR3 sequence (DNA): TGTGCCAGCTCACCCAGTGGAGGTACTGAAGCTTTCTTT. The encoded protein is CASSPSGGTEAFF.

The J gene is TRBJ1-1, the V gene TRBV7-8; 7 nucleotides align to TRBD1. CDR3 length equals 14 residues. V lost 5 bases and J lost 9; bases outside the gene matches: 12. The germline V gene encodes CDR1 SGHVS and CDR2 FQNEAQ. The CDR3 nucleotides read TGTGCCAGCAGCGAAGGGGGCGATTTGTTGAAAGCTTTCTTT. Translation gives CASSEGGDLLKAFF.

The J gene is TRBJ1-2, the V gene TRBV5-4; unclear D gene. Germline V gene data show CDR1 as SGHNT and CDR2 as YYREEE (reference sequence). This CDR3 is 14 amino acids long. The V and J ends lost 3 bases and 5 bases respectively, with 14 bases between them. The CDR3: CASSSETGVYGYTF. As DNA, the CDR3 is TGTGCCAGCAGCTCTGAGACGGGTGTTTATGGCTACACCTTC.

This clonotype was picked up a small number of times. This chain connects TRBV7-2 to TRBJ2-1; D not certain. CDR3 length: 12 residues. The germline V gene has CDR1 SGHTA and CDR2 FQGNSA. V was pared by 7 bases and J by 10 bases, with 14 bases between. The CDR3, as DNA: TGTGCCAGCACCCACTCCGATAGCGAGCAGTTCTTC. The encoded protein is CASTHSDSEQFF.

The J gene is TRBJ2-3, the V gene TRBV5-1; TRBD2 is a possible D gene (5 bases). The CDR3 totals 19 residues. The V gene's germline CDR1 is SGHRS and CDR2 YFSETQ. Deletions cut 2 bases from V and 1 base from J, with 23 bases between. CDR3 loop: CASSLTATTDSRRTDTQYF. In DNA form, the CDR3 reads TGCGCCAGCAGCTTAACGGCGACGACGGACTCCCGACGCACAGATACGCAGTATTTT.

This sequence joins TRBV11-1 and TRBJ2-1; D tentatively fits TRBD1 or TRBD2 (5 bases each). The germline V gene encodes CDR1 SGHAT and CDR2 FQDESV (reference sequence). Trimming shortened V by 1 base and J by 8 bases, and 12 bases separated the two germline ends. The CDR3 loop spans 14 amino acids. CDR3 sequence: CASSLEGPSDEQFF. The DNA of the CDR3 is TGTGCCAGCAGCTTAGAGGGACCTTCTGATGAGCAGTTCTTC.

For this clonotype: This is likely a read error, given that the CDR3 carries no conserved phenylalanine or tryptophan at its end. This chain links TRBV25-1 with TRBJ2-3; D could derive from TRBD1 or TRBD2 (5 bases each). Germline-derived CDR1 and CDR2 are MGHDK and SYGVNS. The CDR3 totals 16 residues. This CDR3 is CASSERKGTSTDTQYL. CDR3 nucleotides: TGTGCCAGCAGTGAACGAAAAGGGACGAGCACGGATACGCAGTATCTT.

With regard to this clonotype: Since a much larger clone is just one base distant, this may be a read error. The chain couples TRBV7-2 to TRBJ1-2, with D perhaps matching TRBD1 (6 bases). Trimming stripped 0 bases from V and 1 base from J, with 12 bases between. CDR3 length equals 16 residues. In germline, CDR1 is SGHTA, CDR2 FQGNSA. The CDR3 is CASSLASTGYNYGYTF. Here the CDR3 DNA reads TGTGCCAGCAGCTTAGCCTCGACAGGCTATAACTATGGCTACACCTTC.

A word on this clonotype: With a much larger clone just one base away, this may be a read error. This chain links TRBV6-5 with TRBJ1-6; the match to TRBD1 covers 8 bases. The CDR3 sequence is 15 residues long. The germline V gene has CDR1 MNHEY and CDR2 SVGAGI. V lost 2 bases to trimming and J lost 11 bases; unmatched junction nucleotides: 8. CDR3 protein: CASSYAQGENPPLHF. The CDR3 DNA is TGTGCCAGCAGTTACGCACAGGGGGAGAATCCACCCCTCCACTTT.

This clonotype was counted many times. The chain is built from TRBV7-9 and TRBJ1-5; 12 bases map to TRBD1. Trimming took 5 bases from V and 6 from J; bases not matched to a gene: 8. The CDR3 length is 16 residues. CDR1 and CDR2 from the germline V gene are SEHNR and FQNEAQ (reference sequence). The DNA for the CDR3 is TGTGCCAGCAGCATCGGGACAGGGGGCCCGGGTCAGCCCCAGCATTTT. Translated: CASSIGTGGPGQPQHF. Supplemented by reference TRBV7-9 and TRBJ1-5, the full variable domain reads DTGVSQNPRHKITKRGQNVTFRCDPISEHNRLYWYRQTLGQGPEFLTYFQNEAQLEKSRLLSDRFSAERPKGSFSTLEIQRTEQGDSAMYLCASSIGTGGPGQPQHFGDGTRLSIL.

This clonotype showed up many times. The chain joins TRBV2 to TRBJ1-5, with D possibly TRBD1 on 6 matching bases. V gave up 2 bases and J gave up 7 bases, with 18 bases separating them. Germline V lookup: CDR1 SNHLY, CDR2 FYNNEI. The CDR3 spans 16 residues. The chain's CDR3 is CASSETVRGVGQPQHF. As DNA, the CDR3 is TGTGCCAGCAGTGAAACGGTCAGGGGTGTTGGACAGCCCCAGCATTTT.

This clonotype was seen repeatedly, ten times or more. The chain combines TRBV19 with TRBJ1-1; D unclear. Germline V gene sequence: CDR1 LNHDA, CDR2 SQIVND (reference sequence). The CDR3 totals 15 residues. V was clipped by 8 bases and J by 5 bases, with 21 bases between them. CDR3 amino acids: CASSPPGARRTEAFF. For the CDR3, the DNA is TGTGCCAGTTCACCTCCGGGAGCTCGTCGGACTGAAGCTTTCTTT. Full variable domain (rest looked up from reference TRBV19 and TRBJ1-1): DGGITQSPKYLFRKEGQNVTLSCEQNLNHDAMYWYRQDPGQGLRLIYYSQIVNDFQKGDIAEGYSVSREKKESFPLTVTSAQKNPTAFYLCASSPPGARRTEAFFGQGTRLTVV.

In its sample, this clonotype was seen a few times. The chain employs TRBV19 and TRBJ2-2; the D is unclear. V was cut by 3 bases and J by 2 bases, with 10 bases left in between. The CDR3 spans 15 residues. Germline loops: CDR1 LNHDA, CDR2 SQIVND (reference sequence). DNA of the CDR3: TGTGCCAGTAGTATTGGCGCGGTCAACACCGGGGAGCTGTTTTTT. It is translated as CASSIGAVNTGELFF.

To note about this clonotype: Being one base from a much bigger clone, this may be a read error. The chain employs TRBV7-6 and TRBJ2-5; D uncertain. Germline-derived CDR1 and CDR2 are SGHVS and FNYEAQ. CDR3 length: 14 amino acids. In DNA, the CDR3 is TGTGCCAGCAGCTTAAGATTGGCAGGCGAGACCCGGTACTTC. As protein: CASSLRLAGETRYF. The whole variable domain, remainder taken from reference TRBV7-6 and TRBJ2-5, is GAGVSQSPRYKVTKRGQDVALRCDPISGHVSLYWYRQALGQGPEFLTYFNYEAQQDKSGLPNDRFSAERPEGSISTLTIQRTEQRDSAMYRCASSLRLAGETRYFGPGTRLLVL.

This clonotype came up many times. The chain combines TRBV2 with TRBJ1-5; D is unresolved. V lost 2 bases, J lost 4 bases, and 6 bases lay in between. The germline CDR1 and CDR2 sequences are SNHLY and FYNNEI. The CDR3 consists of 13 residues. DNA of the CDR3: TGTGCCAGCAGTGAAAATGGGAATCAGCCCCAGCATTTT. Translated, it gives CASSENGNQPQHF.

In the case of this clonotype: A junction boundary mismatches the germline segment, possibly from a read error. This chain links TRBV20-1 with TRBJ2-7, with a possible D match to TRBD1 (6 bases). This CDR3 has 14 residues. In germline, CDR1 is DFQATT, CDR2 SNEGSKA (reference sequence). The chain's CDR3 is CSARVLRQVYEQHF. The CDR3 coding sequence is TGCAGTGCTAGAGTTCTTCGACAGGTCTACGAGCAGCACTTC.

This clonotype was counted a few times. CDR3 DNA sequence: TGCAGTGCTGGGGGAGATTTGGTAGCGGGGCAAGAGACCCAGTACTTC. Amino acid sequence: CSAGGDLVAGQETQYF. The genes are TRBV20-1 and TRBJ2-5; 8 nucleotides match TRBD2. The length of the CDR3 is 16 residues. Germline V gives CDR1 DFQATT, CDR2 SNEGSKA (reference sequence). V was pared by 5 bases and J by 2 bases, with 13 bases of the junction left unmatched.

This clonotype was detected only a few times. The rearrangement uses TRBV6-1 and TRBJ2-7, with D tentatively TRBD1 (5 bases). The germline V gene has CDR1 MNHNS and CDR2 SASEGT. Trimming took off 6 bases at V and 1 base at J, with 10 bases between the two ends. The CDR3 runs to 13 residues. The CDR3 bases are TGTGCCAGCAGGGTACAGGCTTCCTACGAGCAGTACTTC. Amino acid sequence: CASRVQASYEQYF.

A remark on this clonotype: Since a much larger clone is just one base distant, this may be a read error. The chain joins TRBV2 to TRBJ1-1; D not resolved. Per germline, CDR1 SNHLY and CDR2 FYNNEI. Trimming shortened V by 9 bases and J by 6 bases, and 11 bases separated the two germline ends. This CDR3 has 11 amino acids. CDR3 nucleotide sequence: TGTGCCAGTATATTCGACGCTGAAGCTTTCTTT. Its protein product is CASIFDAEAFF.

J is TRBJ1-5 and V is TRBV10-3; D uncertain. Germline V gene data show CDR1 as ENHRY and CDR2 as SYGVKD. This CDR3 comprises 12 residues. The ends were cut back, 6 bases at V and 5 bases at J, with 8 bases in the middle. CDR3: CAIRDEHQPQHF. CDR3 DNA: TGTGCCATCAGGGACGAGCATCAGCCCCAGCATTTT.

This clonotype came up many times. This chain connects TRBV24-1 to TRBJ2-5; no clear D. Per the germline V gene, CDR1 is KGHDR and CDR2 is SFDVKD. This CDR3 contains 14 residues. V was cut by 3 bases and J by 4 bases, with 11 bases left in between. This chain's CDR3 is CATSDRLGRETQYF. CDR3 bases: TGTGCCACCAGTGATCGCCTTGGACGAGAGACCCAGTACTTC.

This clonotype was detected ten times or more. The chain couples TRBV9 to TRBJ1-5; D call uncertain. Germline values: CDR1 SGDLS, CDR2 YYNGEE. The CDR3 is 13 amino acids. V lost 0 bases to trimming and J lost 9 bases, with 10 bases between them. The CDR3 spells CASSVEGSGPQHF. CDR3 nucleotide sequence: TGTGCCAGCAGCGTAGAGGGATCAGGGCCCCAGCATTTT.

This clonotype was seen at least ten times. The chain is built from TRBV29-1 and TRBJ1-5, with TRBD1 as a possible D gene (6 bases). Trimming took off 6 bases at V and 7 bases at J, with 19 bases between the two ends. CDR1 and CDR2 from the germline V gene are SQVTM and ANQGSEA. This CDR3 spans 14 amino acids. CDR3 sequence reads: CSVAAGGSGQPQHF. In DNA form, the CDR3 reads TGCAGCGTCGCTGCCGGGGGCTCAGGACAGCCCCAGCATTTT.